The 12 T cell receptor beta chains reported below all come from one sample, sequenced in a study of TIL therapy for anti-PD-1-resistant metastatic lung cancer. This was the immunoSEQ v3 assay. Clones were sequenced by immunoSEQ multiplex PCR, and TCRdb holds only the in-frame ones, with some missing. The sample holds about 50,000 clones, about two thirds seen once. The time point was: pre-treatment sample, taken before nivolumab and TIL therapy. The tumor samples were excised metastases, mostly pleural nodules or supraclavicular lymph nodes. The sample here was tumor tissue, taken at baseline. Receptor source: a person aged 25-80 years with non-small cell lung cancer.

Here the CDR3 reads CASRWDGGYEQYF. CDR3 DNA sequence: TGTGCCAGCAGGTGGGACGGCGGCTACGAGCAGTACTTC. The chain carries TRBV28 and TRBJ2-7; D is tentatively TRBD1 or TRBD2 (5 bases each). V dropped 6 bases and J dropped 3 bases, with 12 bases sitting between them. The V gene's germline CDR1 is MDHEN and CDR2 SYDVKM. The CDR3 contains 13 residues.

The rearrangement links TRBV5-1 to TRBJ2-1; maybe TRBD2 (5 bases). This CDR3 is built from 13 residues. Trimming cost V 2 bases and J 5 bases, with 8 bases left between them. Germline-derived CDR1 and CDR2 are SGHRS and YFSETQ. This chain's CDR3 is CASSFRGNNEQFF. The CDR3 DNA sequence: TGCGCCAGCAGCTTTCGGGGTAACAATGAGCAGTTCTTC.

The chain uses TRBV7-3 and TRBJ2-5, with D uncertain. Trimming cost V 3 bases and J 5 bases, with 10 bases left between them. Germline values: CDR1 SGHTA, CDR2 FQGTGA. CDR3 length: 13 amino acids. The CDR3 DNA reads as TGTGCCAGCAGCTTCAACTCTAGGGAGACCCAGTACTTC. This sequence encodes CASSFNSRETQYF.

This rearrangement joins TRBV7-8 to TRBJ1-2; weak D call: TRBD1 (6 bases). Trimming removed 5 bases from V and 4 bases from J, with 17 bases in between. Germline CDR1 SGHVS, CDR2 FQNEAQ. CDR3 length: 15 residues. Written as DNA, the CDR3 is TGTGCCAGCAGCGAAGAAGGGGGTTTCGGCTATGGCTACACCTTC. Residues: CASSEEGGFGYGYTF.

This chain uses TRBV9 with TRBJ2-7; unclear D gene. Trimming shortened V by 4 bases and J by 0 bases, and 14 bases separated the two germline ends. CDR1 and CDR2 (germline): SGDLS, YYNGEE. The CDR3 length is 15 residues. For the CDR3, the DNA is TGTGCCAGCAGCCCCCACCCCGACAACTCCTACGAGCAGTACTTC. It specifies CASSPHPDNSYEQYF.

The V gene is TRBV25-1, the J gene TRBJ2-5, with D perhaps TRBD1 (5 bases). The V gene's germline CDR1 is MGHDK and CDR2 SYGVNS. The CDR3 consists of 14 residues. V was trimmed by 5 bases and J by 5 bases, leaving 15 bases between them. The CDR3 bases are TGTGCCAGCAGTTCCCAGGGATGGTTGGAGACCCAGTACTTC. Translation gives CASSSQGWLETQYF.

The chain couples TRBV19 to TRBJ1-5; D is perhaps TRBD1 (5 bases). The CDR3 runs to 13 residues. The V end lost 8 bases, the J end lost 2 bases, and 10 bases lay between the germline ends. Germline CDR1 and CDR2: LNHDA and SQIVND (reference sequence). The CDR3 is CASADSRNQPQHF. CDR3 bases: TGTGCCAGTGCTGACAGCCGCAATCAGCCCCAGCATTTT. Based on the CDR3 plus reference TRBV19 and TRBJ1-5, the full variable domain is DGGITQSPKYLFRKEGQNVTLSCEQNLNHDAMYWYRQDPGQGLRLIYYSQIVNDFQKGDIAEGYSVSREKKESFPLTVTSAQKNPTAFYLCASADSRNQPQHFGDGTRLSIL.

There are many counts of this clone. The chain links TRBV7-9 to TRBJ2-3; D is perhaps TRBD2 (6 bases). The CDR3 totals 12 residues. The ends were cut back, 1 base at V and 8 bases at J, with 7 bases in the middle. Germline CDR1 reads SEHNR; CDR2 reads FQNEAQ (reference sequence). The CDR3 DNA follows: TGTGCCAGCAGCTTAGTCGGGGGTACGCAGTATTTT. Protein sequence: CASSLVGGTQYF.

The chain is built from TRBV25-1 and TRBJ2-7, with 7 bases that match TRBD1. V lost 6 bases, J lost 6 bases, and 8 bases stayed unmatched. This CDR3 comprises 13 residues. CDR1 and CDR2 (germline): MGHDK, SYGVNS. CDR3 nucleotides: TGTGCCAGCAGGGGGTTGACAGGGAGCGAGCAGTACTTC. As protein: CASRGLTGSEQYF.

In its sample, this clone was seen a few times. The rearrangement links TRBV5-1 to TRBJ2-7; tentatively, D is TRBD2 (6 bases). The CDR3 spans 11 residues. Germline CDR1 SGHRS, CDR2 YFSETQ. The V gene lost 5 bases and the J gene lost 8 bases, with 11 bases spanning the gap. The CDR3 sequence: CASREGPKQYF. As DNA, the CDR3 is TGCGCCAGCAGGGAGGGGCCCAAGCAGTACTTC.

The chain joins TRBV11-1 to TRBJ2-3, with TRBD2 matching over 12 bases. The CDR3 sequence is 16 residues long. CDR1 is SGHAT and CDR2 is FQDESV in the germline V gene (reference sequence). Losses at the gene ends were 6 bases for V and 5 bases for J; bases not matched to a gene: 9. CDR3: CASSPLAGGGGDTQYF. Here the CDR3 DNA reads TGTGCCAGCAGTCCACTAGCGGGGGGCGGTGGAGATACGCAGTATTTT.

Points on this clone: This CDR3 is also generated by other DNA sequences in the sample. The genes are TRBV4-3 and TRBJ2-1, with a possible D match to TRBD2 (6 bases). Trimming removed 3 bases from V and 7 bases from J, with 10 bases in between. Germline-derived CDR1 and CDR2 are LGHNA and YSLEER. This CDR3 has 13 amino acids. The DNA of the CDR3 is TGCGCCAGCAGCCAGGAGGGATGGAATGAGCAGTTCTTC. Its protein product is CASSQEGWNEQFF.